This T cell receptor (beta chain) came from a study of CD8 T cells in ankylosing spondylitis. Trimming took 6 bases from V and 5 from J, leaving 18 bases between them. The CDR3 extends over 15 amino acids. Germline assignment: CDR1 MNHNS and CDR2 SASEGT. TCRdb called the 5' RACE reads again in MiXCR, with one record for every CDR3 protein. The sample holds some 300,000 distinct CDR3 sequences, around 20% seen once. The chain is built from TRBV6-1 and TRBJ2-3, with a possible D match to TRBD2 (7 bases). Specimen: blood, either unsorted or a sorted T cell fraction (not recorded which). The origin of this receptor is a female donor with ankylosing spondylitis or in good health (not recorded which). In DNA form, the CDR3 reads TGTGCCAGCAGCAGATCTAGCGGAGGGGGAGATACGCAGTATTTT. Its protein product is CASSRSSGGGDTQYF.